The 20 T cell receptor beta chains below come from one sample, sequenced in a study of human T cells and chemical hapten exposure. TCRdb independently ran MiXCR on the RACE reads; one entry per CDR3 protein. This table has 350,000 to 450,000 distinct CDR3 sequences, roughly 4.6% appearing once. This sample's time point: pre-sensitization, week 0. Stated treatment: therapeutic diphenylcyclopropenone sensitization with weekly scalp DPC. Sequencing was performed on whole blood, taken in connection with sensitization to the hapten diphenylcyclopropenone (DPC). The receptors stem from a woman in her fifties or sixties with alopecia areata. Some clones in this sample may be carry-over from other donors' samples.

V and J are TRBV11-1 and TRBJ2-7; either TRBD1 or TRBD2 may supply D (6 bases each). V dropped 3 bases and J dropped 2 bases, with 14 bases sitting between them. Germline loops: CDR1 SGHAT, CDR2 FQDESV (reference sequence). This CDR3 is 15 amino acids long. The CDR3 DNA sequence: TGTGCCAGCAGCTTTTCAAGGGGGGAAACCTACGAGCAGTACTTC. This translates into CASSFSRGETYEQYF.

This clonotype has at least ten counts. DNA of the CDR3: TGCGCCAGCAGCTTGGAGGTCCCCAGGACAGATACGCAGTATTTT. This gives the protein CASSLEVPRTDTQYF. This rearrangement joins TRBV5-1 to TRBJ2-3; D unresolved. Germline-derived CDR1 and CDR2 are SGHRS and YFSETQ. V was pared by 0 bases and J by 3 bases, with 11 bases between. The CDR3 consists of 15 residues. The full variable domain, rest sourced from reference TRBV5-1 and TRBJ2-3, is KAGVTQTPRYLIKTRGQQVTLSCSPISGHRSVSWYQQTPGQGLQFLFEYFSETQRNKGNFPGRFSGRQFSNSRSEMNVSTLELGDSALYLCASSLEVPRTDTQYFGPGTRLTVL.

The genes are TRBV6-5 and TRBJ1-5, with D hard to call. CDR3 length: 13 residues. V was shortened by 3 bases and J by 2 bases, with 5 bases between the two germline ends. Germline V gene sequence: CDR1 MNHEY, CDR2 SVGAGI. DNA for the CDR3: TGTGCCAGCAGTTATGACCGCAATCAGCCCCAGCATTTT. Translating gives CASSYDRNQPQHF.

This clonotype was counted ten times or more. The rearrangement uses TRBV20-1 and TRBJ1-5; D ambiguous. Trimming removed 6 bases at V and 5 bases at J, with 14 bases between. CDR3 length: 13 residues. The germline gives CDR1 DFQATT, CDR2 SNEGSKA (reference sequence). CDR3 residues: CSAGGQKYQPQHF. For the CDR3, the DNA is TGCAGTGCGGGAGGGCAGAAATATCAGCCCCAGCATTTT.

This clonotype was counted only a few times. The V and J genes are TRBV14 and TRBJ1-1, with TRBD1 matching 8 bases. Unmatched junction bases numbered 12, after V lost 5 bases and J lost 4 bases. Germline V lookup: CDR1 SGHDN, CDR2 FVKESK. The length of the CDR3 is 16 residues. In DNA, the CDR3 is TGTGCCAGCAGCACCCCAGGCAGGGGGCGCGGCACTGAAGCTTTCTTT. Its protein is CASSTPGRGRGTEAFF.

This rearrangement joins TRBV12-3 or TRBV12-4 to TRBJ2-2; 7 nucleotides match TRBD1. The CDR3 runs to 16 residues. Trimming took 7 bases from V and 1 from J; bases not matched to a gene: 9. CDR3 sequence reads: CASTTKGQENTGELFF. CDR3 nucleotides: TGTGCCAGCACCACGAAAGGACAGGAGAACACCGGGGAGCTGTTTTTT.

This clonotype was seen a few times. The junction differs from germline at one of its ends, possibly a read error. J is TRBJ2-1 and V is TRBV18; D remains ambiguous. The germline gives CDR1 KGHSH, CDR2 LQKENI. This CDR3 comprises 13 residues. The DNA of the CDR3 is TGTGCCAGCTCGCCACCGAGCGCGAATGAGCAGTTCTTC. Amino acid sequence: CASSPPSANEQFF.

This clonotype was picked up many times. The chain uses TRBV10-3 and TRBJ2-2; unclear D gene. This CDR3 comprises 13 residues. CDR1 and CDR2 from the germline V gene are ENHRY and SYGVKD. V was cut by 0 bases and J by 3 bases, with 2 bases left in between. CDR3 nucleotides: TGTGCCATCAGTGAGTCTGACACCGGGGAGCTGTTTTTT. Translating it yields CAISESDTGELFF.

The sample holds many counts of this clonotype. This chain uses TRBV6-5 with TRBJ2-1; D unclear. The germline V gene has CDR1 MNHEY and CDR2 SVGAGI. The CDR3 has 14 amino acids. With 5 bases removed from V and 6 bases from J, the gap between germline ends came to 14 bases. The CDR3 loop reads CASSPSSASNEQFF. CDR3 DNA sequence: TGTGCCAGCAGTCCCTCCTCGGCTAGCAATGAGCAGTTCTTC.

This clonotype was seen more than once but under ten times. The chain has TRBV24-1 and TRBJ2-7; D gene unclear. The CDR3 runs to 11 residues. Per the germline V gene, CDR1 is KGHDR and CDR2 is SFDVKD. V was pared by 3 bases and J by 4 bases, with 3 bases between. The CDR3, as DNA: TGTGCCACCAGTGATGCATACGAGCAGTACTTC. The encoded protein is CATSDAYEQYF.

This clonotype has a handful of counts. Here the CDR3 reads CASSFGPASTNEKLFF. In nucleotides, the CDR3 is TGTGCCAGCAGCTTCGGGCCAGCATCAACTAATGAAAAACTGTTTTTT. The chain employs TRBV5-4 and TRBJ1-4; no firm D call. Germline V gene lookup returns CDR1 SGHNT and CDR2 YYREEE (reference sequence). The CDR3 covers 16 residues. With 2 bases removed from V and 0 bases from J, the gap between germline ends came to 11 bases.

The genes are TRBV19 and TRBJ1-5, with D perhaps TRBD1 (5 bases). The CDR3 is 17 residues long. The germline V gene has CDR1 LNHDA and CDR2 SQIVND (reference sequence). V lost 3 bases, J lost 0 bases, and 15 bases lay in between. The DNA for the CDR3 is TGTGCCAGTAGTATCTCCTCGGGGGAGCATAGCAATCAGCCCCAGCATTTT. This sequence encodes CASSISSGEHSNQPQHF.

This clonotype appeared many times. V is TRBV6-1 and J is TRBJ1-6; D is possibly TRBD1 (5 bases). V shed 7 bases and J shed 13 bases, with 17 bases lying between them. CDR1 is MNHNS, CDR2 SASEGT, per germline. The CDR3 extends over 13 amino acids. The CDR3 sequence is CASKTGTLTPLHF. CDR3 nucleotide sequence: TGTGCCAGCAAGACCGGGACCCTGACTCCCCTCCACTTT.

CDR3 sequence: CASSSGQGATNYGYTF. CDR3 bases: TGTGCCAGCAGCTCGGGACAGGGGGCTACCAACTATGGCTACACCTTC. The gene calls are TRBV27 and TRBJ1-2; 12 bases are a match to TRBD1. CDR1 and CDR2 from the germline V gene are MNHEY and SMNVEV (reference sequence). There are 16 residues in the CDR3. The trim removed 6 bases at V and 2 bases at J, leaving 7 bases unmatched.

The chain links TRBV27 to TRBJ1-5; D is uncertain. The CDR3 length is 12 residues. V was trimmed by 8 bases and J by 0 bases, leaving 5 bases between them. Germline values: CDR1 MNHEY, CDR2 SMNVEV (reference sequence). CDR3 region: CASGYSNQPQHF. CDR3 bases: TGTGCCAGCGGGTATAGCAATCAGCCCCAGCATTTT.

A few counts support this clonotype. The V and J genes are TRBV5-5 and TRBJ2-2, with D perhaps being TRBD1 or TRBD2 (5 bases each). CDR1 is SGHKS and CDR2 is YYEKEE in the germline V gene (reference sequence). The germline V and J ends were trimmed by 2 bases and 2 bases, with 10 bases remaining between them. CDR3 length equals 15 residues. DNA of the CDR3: TGTGCCAGCAGCTTATATGGGGGAAACACCGGGGAGCTGTTTTTT. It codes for CASSLYGGNTGELFF.

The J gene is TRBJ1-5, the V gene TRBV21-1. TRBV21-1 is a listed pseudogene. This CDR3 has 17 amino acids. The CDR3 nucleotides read TGTGCCAGCAGCAAAGAGCGGGGGGCCGTTAGCAATCAGCCCCAGCATTTT. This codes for CASSKERGAVSNQPQHF.

The CDR3 loop reads CASSQDRLGVNYGYTF. The CDR3 nucleotides are TGTGCCAGCAGCCAAGATCGTTTAGGGGTCAACTATGGCTACACCTTC. The rearrangement links TRBV14 to TRBJ1-2; possibly TRBD1 for D (5 bases). V lost 0 bases, J lost 2 bases, and 13 bases lay in between. CDR3 length: 16 amino acids. The germline gives CDR1 SGHDN, CDR2 FVKESK.

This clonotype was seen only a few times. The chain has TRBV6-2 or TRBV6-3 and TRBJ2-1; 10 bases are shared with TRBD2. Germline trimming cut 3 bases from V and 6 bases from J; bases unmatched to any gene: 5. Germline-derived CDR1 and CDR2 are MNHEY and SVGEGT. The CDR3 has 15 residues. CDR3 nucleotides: TGTGCCAGCAGTTATAGTCTAGCGGGAGTCAATGAGCAGTTCTTC. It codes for CASSYSLAGVNEQFF.

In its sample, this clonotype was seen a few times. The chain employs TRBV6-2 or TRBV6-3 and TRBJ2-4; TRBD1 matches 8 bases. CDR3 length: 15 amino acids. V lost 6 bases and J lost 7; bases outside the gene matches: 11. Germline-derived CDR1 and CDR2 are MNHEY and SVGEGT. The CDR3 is CASRLQGGEANIQYF. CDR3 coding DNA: TGTGCCAGCAGACTACAGGGGGGAGAAGCGAACATTCAGTACTTC.